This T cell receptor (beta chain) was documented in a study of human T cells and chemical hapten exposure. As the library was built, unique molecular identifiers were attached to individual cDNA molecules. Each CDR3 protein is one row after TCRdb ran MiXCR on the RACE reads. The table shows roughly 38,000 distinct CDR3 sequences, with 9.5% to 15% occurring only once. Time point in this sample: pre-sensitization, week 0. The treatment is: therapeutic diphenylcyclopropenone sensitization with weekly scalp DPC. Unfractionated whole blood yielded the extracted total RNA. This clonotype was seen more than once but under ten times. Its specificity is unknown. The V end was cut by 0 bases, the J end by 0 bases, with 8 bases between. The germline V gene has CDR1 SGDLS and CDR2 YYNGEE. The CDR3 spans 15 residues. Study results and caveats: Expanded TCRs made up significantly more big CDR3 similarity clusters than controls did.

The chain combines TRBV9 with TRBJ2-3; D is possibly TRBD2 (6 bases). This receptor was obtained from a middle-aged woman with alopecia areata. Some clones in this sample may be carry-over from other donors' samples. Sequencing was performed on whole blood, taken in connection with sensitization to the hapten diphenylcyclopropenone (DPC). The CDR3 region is CASSVVGGSTDTQYF. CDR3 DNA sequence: TGTGCCAGCAGCGTAGTAGGAGGGAGCACAGATACGCAGTATTTT.